What follows describes a single TCR beta chain. Measured with immunoSEQ multiplex PCR; TCRdb has only the in-frame clones, and not every one. The sample has around 83,000 clones, about 81% seen once. The data derive from a study of OX40 agonist ivuxolimab in advanced cancers. CDR1 is SQVTM and CDR2 is ANQGSEA in the germline V gene. The V end lost 6 bases, the J end lost 3 bases, and 14 bases lay between the germline ends. The CDR3 length is 13 residues. The rearrangement joins TRBV29-1 to TRBJ1-2; D perhaps matches TRBD1 (5 bases). The material sequenced was CD4+ or CD8+ T cells sorted from blood, taken in a trial of the OX40 agonist ivuxolimab. The receptor comes from an adult with an advanced solid tumor such as melanoma, head and neck, liver or kidney cancer. The DNA of the CDR3 is TGCAGCGTGGACGACAGTGCTTACTATGGCTACACCTTC. It specifies CSVDDSAYYGYTF.